This T cell receptor (beta chain) was obtained from a study of T-cell memory formation after mild COVID-19. Across the whole study: Clusters of TCRs were largely donor specific.

Regarding the study as a whole: The authors did not confirm SARS-CoV-2 specificity of second-wave clones peaking day 37. Later expanders leaned CD4+, whereas clones that contracted between day 15 and 85 were balanced CD4/CD8.

This CDR3 region has 14 residues. V lost 5 bases and J lost 10, with 19 bases in between. In this sample, this clonotype turned up many times. What it binds is unknown. TCRdb fed the 5' RACE reads into MiXCR, producing one record per CDR3 protein. This table has some 130,000 distinct CDR3 sequences, about a sixth appearing once. Source material: PBMCs or a T cell subset sorted from them (not recorded which). The V gene is TRBV12-3 or TRBV12-4, the J gene TRBJ2-3, with D maybe TRBD1 (8 bases). This TCR was sampled from a man younger than 30 who had mild COVID-19 (a few samples of this study predate the infection). Cell type and time point are not known. CDR3 amino acids: CASSPGQGGNAQYF. As DNA, the CDR3 is TGTGCCAGCAGTCCCGGACAGGGAGGGAACGCGCAGTATTTT.